The entry below gives a single T cell receptor beta chain sequence along with its context. This receptor's antigen is unknown. Per-base qualities were not stored, and no clone one base away is much larger. The immunoSEQ Assay was used to sequence TCRbeta CDR3 regions. After extraction, genomic DNA underwent amplification by bias-controlled multiplex PCR, followed by high-throughput sequencing. For the original study's pipeline: Collapsing and filtering of sequences were performed to quantify the absolute abundance of each unique TCRbeta CDR3 region. T cell fraction was estimated by normalization of TCRbeta template counts to usable DNA, with usable DNA being measured through amplification of reference genes present in all nucleated cells. Repertoire TCRs were annotated as SARS-CoV-2-specific by exact matching of V gene, CDR3 amino acid sequence and J gene to a known reactive TCR set. The reference SARS-CoV-2 TCR set was derived from MIRA and filtered for enrichment in COVID-19-positive ImmuneCODE repertoires, a step that removed public or cross-reactive TCRs. Using the MIRA antigens, annotated TCRs were further analysed by specific ORF or by position within an ORF. Depth was the summed frequency of annotated unique rearrangements, while breadth was defined as annotated unique rearrangements over total unique productive rearrangements. Group comparisons of TCR breadth used two-sided Wilcoxon rank-sum tests. TCRdb mirrors the immuneACCESS table, restricted to in-frame sequences. Some clones are absent from its copies; in checked studies, under half trace to an unresolved V gene, and the reason for the others is unknown. V, J and clone size were drawn from that table, and D and trimming were deduced from the DNA. The sample yields under 600,000 clones; roughly nine tenths were counted once. About 1.5% of the sample is taken by the ten largest.

These data originate in a study of Ad26.COV2.S vaccination and SARS-CoV-2 variants (dated by TCRdb to about 2021). With respect to the entire study: Vaccine-arm donors came from COV1001, a multicentre, randomized, double-blind, placebo-controlled phase I-IIa trial of Ad26.COV2.S in healthy adults. Ad26.COV2.S was given intramuscularly at 5x10^10 or 1x10^11 viral particles, as a single shot or as two shots 56 days apart. The TCR-sequenced set comprised approximately 32 samples: approximately 19 Ad26.COV2.S vaccine recipients, 5 placebo recipients and 8 SARS-CoV-2 convalescent individuals. Investigators did not know the trial group allocation while performing experiments and assessing outcomes. Trial participants were randomized into five groups of five, in which low-dose or high-dose Ad26.COV2.S was given once or twice, or placebo was given on both occasions. Sequencing of the TCRbeta repertoire served to evaluate the specificity and breadth of SARS-CoV-2-reactive T cell receptors following Ad26.COV2.S vaccination. Overall results and qualifications from the work: Comparable non-spike TCR breadth was observed between vaccine and placebo recipients, consistent with only spike being contained in the vaccine. After vaccination, spike-specific CD8+ and CD4+ T cell responses were reported to show substantial breadth. Ad26.COV2.S recipients had higher spike-specific TCR breadth than placebo recipients (P = 0.0014). The authors noted that the TCR breadth and depth analyses may have underestimated total T cell responses. Comparing responses between vaccine doses or regimens was not something the study was powered to do.

Read against the paper, the sample's treatment or condition label means: around 19 received Ad26.COV2.S at low or high dose, single or two shots; roughly 5 received placebo; per-sample allocation not given. For vaccine and placebo recipients, repertoires were sequenced using samples collected on day 63 after the first injection. Between 29 July and 7 August 2020, Cohort 1b enrolled around 25 adults aged 18-55 years at one site in Boston, USA. As a vaccine, Ad26.COV2.S was a replication-incompetent adenovirus type 26 vector that expressed a prefusion-stabilized SARS-CoV-2 spike protein derived from the original Wuhan strain. Reading from cysteine to phenylalanine, the CDR3 counts 15 amino acids. Only the CDR3 DNA stays, 45 bases, in frame from base 1. The germline ends are 11 bases apart after V is trimmed by 0 bases and J by 3 bases. The germline V gene supplies CDR1 LGHNA and CDR2 YSLEER.

The chain is made from TRBV4-3 and TRBJ1-2; possibly the D gene is TRBD1, per 5 matching bases. This specimen consisted of peripheral blood, obtained in a trial of Ad26.COV2.S vaccine versus placebo. This sequence originates from a person between 18 and 59 years old who received the Ad26.COV2.S COVID-19 vaccine or a placebo. DNA sequence: TGCGCCAGCAGCCAAGATCGGGCAGGGCACTATGGCTACACCTTC. Protein translation: CASSQDRAGHYGYTF.